This note documents a single T cell receptor beta chain sequence. The data derive from a study of cytomegalovirus exposure and HLA in healthy donors. On the study more broadly: A prior study identified approximately 120 million unique TCR beta sequences from roughly 180 million T cells.

The V end lost 2 bases, the J end lost 2 bases, and 11 bases lay between the germline ends. Per the germline V gene, CDR1 is KGHSH and CDR2 is LQKENI. This CDR3 has 15 residues. PCR involved 60 Vbeta and 13 Jbeta primers. Assay: immunoSEQ multiplex PCR; the TCRdb copy retains only in-frame clones and omits some. The repertoire holds 90,000 to 120,000 clones, with under 80% as singletons. This sequence joins TRBV18 and TRBJ2-3; TRBD1 is a possible D gene (5 bases). Source material: PBMCs. The source of this sequence is a woman aged 18-35 years in good health and CMV-seropositive. The CDR3 DNA reads TGTGCCAGCTCACCAAAGACAGCTTACACAGATACGCAGTATTTT. This sequence encodes CASSPKTAYTDTQYF.